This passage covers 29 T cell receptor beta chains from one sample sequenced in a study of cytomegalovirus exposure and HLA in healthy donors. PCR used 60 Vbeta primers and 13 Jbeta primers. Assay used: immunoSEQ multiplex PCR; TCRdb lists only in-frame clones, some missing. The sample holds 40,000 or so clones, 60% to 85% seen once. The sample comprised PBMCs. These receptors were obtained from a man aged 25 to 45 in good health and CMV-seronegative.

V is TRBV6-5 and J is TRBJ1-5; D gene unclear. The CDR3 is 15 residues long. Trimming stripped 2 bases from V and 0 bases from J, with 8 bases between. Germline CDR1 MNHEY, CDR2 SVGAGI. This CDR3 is CASSYAGSSNQPQHF. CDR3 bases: TGTGCCAGCAGTTACGCGGGTTCTAGCAATCAGCCCCAGCATTTT.

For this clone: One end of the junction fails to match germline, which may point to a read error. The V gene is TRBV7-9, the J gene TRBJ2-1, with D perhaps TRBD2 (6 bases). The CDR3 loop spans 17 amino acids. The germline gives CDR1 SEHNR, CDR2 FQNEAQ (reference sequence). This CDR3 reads CSSSLAWSGTPYNEQFF. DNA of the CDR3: TGTTCCAGCAGCTTAGCTTGGTCTGGGACTCCGTACAATGAGCAGTTCTTC. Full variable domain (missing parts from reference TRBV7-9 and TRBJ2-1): DTGVSQNPRHKITKRGQNVTFRCDPISEHNRLYWYRQTLGQGPEFLTYFQNEAQLEKSRLLSDRFSAERPKGSFSTLEIQRTEQGDSAMYLCSSSLAWSGTPYNEQFFGPGTRLTVL.

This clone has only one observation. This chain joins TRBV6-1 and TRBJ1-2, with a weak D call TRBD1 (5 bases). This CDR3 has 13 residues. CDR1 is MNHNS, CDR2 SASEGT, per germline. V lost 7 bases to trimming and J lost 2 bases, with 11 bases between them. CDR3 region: CASTLAGNYGYTF. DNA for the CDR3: TGTGCCAGCACTCTGGCAGGGAACTATGGCTACACCTTC.

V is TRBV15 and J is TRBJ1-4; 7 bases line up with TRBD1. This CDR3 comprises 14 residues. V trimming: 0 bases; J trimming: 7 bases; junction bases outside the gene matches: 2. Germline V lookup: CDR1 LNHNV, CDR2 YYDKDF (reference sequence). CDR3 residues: CATSRDRGAEKLFF. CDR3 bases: TGTGCCACCAGCAGAGACAGGGGGGCTGAAAAACTGTTTTTT. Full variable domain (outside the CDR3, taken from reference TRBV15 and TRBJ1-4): DAMVIQNPRYQVTQFGKPVTLSCSQTLNHNVMYWYQQKSSQAPKLLFHYYDKDFNNEADTPDNFQSRRPNTSFCFLDIRSPGLGDTAMYLCATSRDRGAEKLFFGSGTQLSVL.

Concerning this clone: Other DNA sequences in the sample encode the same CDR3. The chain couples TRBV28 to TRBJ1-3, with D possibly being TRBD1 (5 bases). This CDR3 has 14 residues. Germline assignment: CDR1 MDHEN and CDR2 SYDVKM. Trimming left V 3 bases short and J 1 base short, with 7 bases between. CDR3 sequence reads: CASSLGGSGNTIYF. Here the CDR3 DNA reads TGTGCCAGCAGTTTGGGGGGTTCTGGAAACACCATATATTTT. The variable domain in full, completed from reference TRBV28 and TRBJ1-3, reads DVKVTQSSRYLVKRTGEKVFLECVQDMDHENMFWYRQDPGLGLRLIYFSYDVKMKEKGDIPEGYSVSREKKERFSLILESASTNQTSMYLCASSLGGSGNTIYFGEGSWLTVV.

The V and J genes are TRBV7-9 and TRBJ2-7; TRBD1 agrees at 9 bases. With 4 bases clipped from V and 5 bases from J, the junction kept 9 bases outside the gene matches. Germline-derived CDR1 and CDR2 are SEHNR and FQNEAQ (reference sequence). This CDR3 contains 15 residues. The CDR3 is CASSSGTGYRDEQYF. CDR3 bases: TGTGCCAGCAGCTCAGGGACAGGGTATCGTGACGAGCAGTACTTC.

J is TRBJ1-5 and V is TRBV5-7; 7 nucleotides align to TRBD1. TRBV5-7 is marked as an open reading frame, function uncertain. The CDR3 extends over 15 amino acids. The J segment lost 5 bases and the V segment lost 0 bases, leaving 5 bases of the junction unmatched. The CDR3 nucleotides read TGTGCCAGCAGCTTGGAGGGGGCGATGGATCAGCCCCAGCATTTT. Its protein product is CASSLEGAMDQPQHF.

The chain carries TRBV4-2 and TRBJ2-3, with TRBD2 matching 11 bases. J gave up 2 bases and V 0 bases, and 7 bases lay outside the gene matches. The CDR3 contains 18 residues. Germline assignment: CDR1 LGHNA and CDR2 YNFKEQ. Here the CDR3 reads CASSQDLAGGPLTDTQYF. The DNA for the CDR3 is TGTGCCAGCAGCCAAGATCTAGCGGGAGGTCCACTCACAGATACGCAGTATTTT.

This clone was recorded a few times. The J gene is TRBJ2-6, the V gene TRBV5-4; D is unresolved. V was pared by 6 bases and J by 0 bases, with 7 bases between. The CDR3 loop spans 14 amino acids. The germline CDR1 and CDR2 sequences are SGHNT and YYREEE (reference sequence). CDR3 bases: TGTGCCAGCACATCCCACTCTGGGGCCAACGTCCTGACTTTC. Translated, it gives CASTSHSGANVLTF.

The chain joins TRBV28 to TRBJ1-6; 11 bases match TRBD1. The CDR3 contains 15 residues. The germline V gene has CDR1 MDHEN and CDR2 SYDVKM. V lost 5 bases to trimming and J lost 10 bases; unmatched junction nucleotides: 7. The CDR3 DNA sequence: TGTGCCAGCAGTCGAGGGACAGGGGGGCCATCACCCCTCCACTTT. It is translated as CASSRGTGGPSPLHF.

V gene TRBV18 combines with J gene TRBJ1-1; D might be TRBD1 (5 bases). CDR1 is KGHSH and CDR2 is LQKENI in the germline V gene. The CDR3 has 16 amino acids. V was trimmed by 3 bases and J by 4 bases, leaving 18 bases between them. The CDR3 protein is CASSPPRRDEGTEAFF. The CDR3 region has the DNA TGTGCCAGCTCACCCCCGAGGAGGGACGAAGGCACTGAAGCTTTCTTT.

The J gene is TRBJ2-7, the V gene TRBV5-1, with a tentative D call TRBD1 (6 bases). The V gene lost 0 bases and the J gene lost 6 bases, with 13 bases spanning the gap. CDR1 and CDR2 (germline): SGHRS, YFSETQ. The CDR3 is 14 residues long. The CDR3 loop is CASSLVLGAGEQYF. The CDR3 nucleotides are TGCGCCAGCAGCTTGGTTTTGGGGGCGGGCGAGCAGTACTTC.

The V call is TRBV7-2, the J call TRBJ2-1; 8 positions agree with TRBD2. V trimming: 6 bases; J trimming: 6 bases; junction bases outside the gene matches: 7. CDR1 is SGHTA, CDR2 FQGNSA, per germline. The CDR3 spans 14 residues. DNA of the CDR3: TGTGCCAGCAGAAATAGCGGGGCGGGCAATGAGCAGTTCTTC. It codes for CASRNSGAGNEQFF.

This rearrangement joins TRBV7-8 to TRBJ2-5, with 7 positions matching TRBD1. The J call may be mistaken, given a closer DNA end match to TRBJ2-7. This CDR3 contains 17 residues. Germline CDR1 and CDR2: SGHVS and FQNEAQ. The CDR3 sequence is CASSLRTGLSSSYEQYF. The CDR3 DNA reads TGTGCCAGCAGCTTGAGGACAGGCCTCTCCTCCTCCTACGAGCAGTACTTC.

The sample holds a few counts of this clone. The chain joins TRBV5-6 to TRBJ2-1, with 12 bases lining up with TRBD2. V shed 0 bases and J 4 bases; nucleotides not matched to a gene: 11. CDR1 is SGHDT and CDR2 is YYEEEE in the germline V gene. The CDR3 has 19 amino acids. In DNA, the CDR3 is TGTGCCAGCAGCTTGGCCGCGAAGACTAGCGGGAGTAGATACAATGAGCAGTTCTTC. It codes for CASSLAAKTSGSRYNEQFF.

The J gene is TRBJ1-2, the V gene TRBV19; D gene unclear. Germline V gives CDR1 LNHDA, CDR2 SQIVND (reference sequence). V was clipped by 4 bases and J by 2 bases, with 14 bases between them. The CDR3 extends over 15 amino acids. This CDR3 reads CASSTPPVRNYGYTF. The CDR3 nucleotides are TGTGCCAGTAGTACCCCGCCAGTTCGAAACTATGGCTACACCTTC.

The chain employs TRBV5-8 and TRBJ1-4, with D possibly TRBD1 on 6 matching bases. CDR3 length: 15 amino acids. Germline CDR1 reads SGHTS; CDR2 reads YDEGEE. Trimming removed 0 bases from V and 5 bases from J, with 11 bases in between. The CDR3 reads CASSLGAGANEKLFF. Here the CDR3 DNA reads TGTGCCAGCAGCTTGGGGGCAGGGGCGAATGAAAAACTGTTTTTT. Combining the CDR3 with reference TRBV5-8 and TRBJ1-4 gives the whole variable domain EAGVTQSPTHLIKTRGQQATLRCSPISGHTSVYWYQQALGLGLQFLLWYDEGEERNRGNFPPRFSGRQFPNYSSELNVNALELEDSALYLCASSLGAGANEKLFFGSGTQLSVL.

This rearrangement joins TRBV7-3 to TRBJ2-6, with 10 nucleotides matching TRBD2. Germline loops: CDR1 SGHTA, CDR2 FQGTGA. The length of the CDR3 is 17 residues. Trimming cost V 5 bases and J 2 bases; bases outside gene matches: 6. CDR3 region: CASSPSSGRTGANVLTF. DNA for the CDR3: TGTGCCAGCAGCCCATCTAGCGGGAGAACTGGGGCCAACGTCCTGACTTTC.

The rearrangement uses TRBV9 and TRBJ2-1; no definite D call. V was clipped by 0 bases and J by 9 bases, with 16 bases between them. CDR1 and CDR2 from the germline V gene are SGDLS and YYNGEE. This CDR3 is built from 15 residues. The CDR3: CASSVAPTRSIEQFF. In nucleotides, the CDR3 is TGTGCCAGCAGCGTAGCTCCCACGAGGTCTATTGAGCAGTTCTTC.

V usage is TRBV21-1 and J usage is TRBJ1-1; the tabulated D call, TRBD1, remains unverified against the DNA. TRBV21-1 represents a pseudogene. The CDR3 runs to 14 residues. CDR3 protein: CASSKVPENTEAFF. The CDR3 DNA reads TGTGCCAGCAGCAAAGTGCCAGAGAACACTGAAGCTTTCTTT.

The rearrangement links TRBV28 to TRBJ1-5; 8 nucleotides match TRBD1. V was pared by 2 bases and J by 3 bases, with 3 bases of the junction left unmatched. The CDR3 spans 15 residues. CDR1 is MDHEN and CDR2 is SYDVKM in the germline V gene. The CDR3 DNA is TGTGCCAGCAGTTTACAGGGGGCATTCAATCAGCCCCAGCATTTT. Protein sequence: CASSLQGAFNQPQHF.

The CDR3 bases are TGTGCCAGCAGCAAAGACAGGGGGGTGGTTGGCACTGAAGCTTTCTTT. This sequence encodes CASSKDRGVVGTEAFF. The rearrangement joins TRBV7-2 to TRBJ1-1, with 9 bases fitting TRBD1. Losses at the gene ends were 5 bases for V and 4 bases for J; bases not matched to a gene: 11. Germline CDR1 and CDR2: SGHTA and FQGNSA. CDR3 length: 16 amino acids.

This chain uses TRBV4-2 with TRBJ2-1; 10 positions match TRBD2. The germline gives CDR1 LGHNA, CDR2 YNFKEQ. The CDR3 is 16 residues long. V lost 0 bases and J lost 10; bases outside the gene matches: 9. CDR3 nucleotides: TGTGCCAGCAGCCAAGATCACCAGCGGGGGGGATCGGAGCAGTTCTTC. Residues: CASSQDHQRGGSEQFF.

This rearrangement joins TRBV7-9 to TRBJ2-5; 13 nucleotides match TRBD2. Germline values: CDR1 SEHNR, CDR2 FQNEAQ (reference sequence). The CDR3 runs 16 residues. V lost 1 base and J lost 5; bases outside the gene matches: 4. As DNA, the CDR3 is TGTGCCAGCAGCTTAGGGACTAGCGGGAGTTGGGAGACCCAGTACTTC. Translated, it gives CASSLGTSGSWETQYF.

In DNA form, the CDR3 reads TGTGCCTGGAGTGAAGCGGGAACCAGCTCCTACGAGCAGTACTTC. Protein: CAWSEAGTSSYEQYF. This chain connects TRBV30 to TRBJ2-7, with 7 bases aligning to TRBD2. The J segment lost 0 bases and the V segment lost 1 base, leaving 6 bases of the junction unmatched. The length of the CDR3 is 15 residues. Germline V gene sequence: CDR1 GTSNPN, CDR2 SVGIG (reference sequence).

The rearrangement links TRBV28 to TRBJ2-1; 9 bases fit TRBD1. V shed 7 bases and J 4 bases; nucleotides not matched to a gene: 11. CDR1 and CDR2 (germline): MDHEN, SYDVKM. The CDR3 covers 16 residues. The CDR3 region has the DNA TGTGCCAGCACCTCTCCTTACAGGGGGCTGTACAATGAGCAGTTCTTC. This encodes CASTSPYRGLYNEQFF.

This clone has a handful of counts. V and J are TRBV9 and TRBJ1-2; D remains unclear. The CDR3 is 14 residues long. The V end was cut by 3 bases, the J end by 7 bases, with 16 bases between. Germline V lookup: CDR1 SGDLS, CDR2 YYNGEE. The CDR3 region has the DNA TGTGCCAGCAGCGCACCTAGTGGCGGCGGTGGCTACACCTTC. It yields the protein CASSAPSGGGGYTF.

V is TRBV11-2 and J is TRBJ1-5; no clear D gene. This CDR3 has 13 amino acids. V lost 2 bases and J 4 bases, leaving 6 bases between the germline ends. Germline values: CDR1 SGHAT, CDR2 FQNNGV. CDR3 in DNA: TGTGCCAGCAGCTTAATCCCTAATCAGCCCCAGCATTTT. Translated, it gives CASSLIPNQPQHF.

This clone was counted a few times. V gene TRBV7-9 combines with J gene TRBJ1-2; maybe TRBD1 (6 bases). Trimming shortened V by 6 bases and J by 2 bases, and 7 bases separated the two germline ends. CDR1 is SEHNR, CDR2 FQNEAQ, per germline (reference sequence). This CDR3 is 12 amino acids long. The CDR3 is CASSTGNYGYTF. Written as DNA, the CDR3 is TGTGCCAGCAGTACAGGGAACTATGGCTACACCTTC.